The T cell receptor (beta chain) described here comes from a study of beta chain features in type 1 diabetes. Study at large: Examination covered around 98,000,000 sorted cells spanning all samples.

About this clone itself: Its antigen is still unknown.

Study conclusions and caveats: TCRB CDR3s from Type 1 diabetes patients were moderately but significantly shorter in all four CD4+ subsets.

V dropped 0 bases and J dropped 1 base, with 10 bases sitting between them. Germline V gene sequence: CDR1 MNHEY, CDR2 SVGAGI. This CDR3 contains 15 residues. CD45RO/CCR7/CD25/CD127/CD95/CD27 separated CD4+ naive, central memory, regulatory and stem cell-like memory cells by sorting. The investigators reverse transcribed all of the isolated RNA, so they sequenced expressed TCRB transcripts. Libraries were prepared by immunoSEQ multiplex PCR; TCRdb keeps only in-frame clonotypes and omits some of them. The table shows 600,000 or so clones, with roughly an eighth occurring only once. This TCR derives from a man aged 25 to 40 with type 1 diabetes. The sequenced sample was naive CD4+ T cells from blood. J is TRBJ2-7 and V is TRBV6-5; D ambiguous. The CDR3 region has the DNA TGTGCCAGCAGTTACTCAGGGAAACTATCCTACGAGCAGTACTTC. Translation gives CASSYSGKLSYEQYF.